This TCR beta chain was recovered during a study of blood T cell repertoires in COVID-19 (TCRdb year 2020). Study-wide context: Collaborator samples came from the United States, Italy and Spain and covered acute and convalescent phases of COVID-19. Samples came from the ongoing ImmuneRACE study (first 160 participants) plus 1,254 subjects from 6 global collaborators. The prospective study material was composed of cDNA or gDNA derived from T cells, B-cell-depleted T cells, or PBMCs. Deeply sampled blood TCRbeta repertoires from subjects exposed to, actively infected with, or recovered from COVID-19 were included in the dataset. Nearly every sample came with metadata listing a de-identified subject ID, COVID-19 status, age in years and sex. HLA class I and class II types, where available, came from metadata supplied by the sample provider rather than from assay-based typing. The repertoires were made available in a free public database intended to serve as a resource for research on the immune response to SARS-CoV-2.

About this clone: Its antigen remains unidentified. The sample holds no much larger clone one base away, and base qualities are not on file.

The immunoSEQ Assay, a bias-controlled multiplex PCR, was used to amplify TCRbeta CDR3 regions from genomic DNA. The authors' pipeline ran thus. Within the assay, amplification of reference gene primers was used to estimate how many nucleated cells each sample contained. To quantify the absolute abundance of each unique TCRbeta CDR3 rearrangement, sequence reads were collapsed and filtered. For each sample, productive Simpson clonality was calculated as the square root of Simpson's diversity index across productive rearrangements. TCRdb re-hosts the immuneACCESS table, in-frame sequences only. Its copies lack some clones; in the studies checked, an unresolved V gene accounts for under half of them, and the cause for the rest is not known. V and J calls and clone size are given by that table; D and trimming were obtained from the DNA. The sample profile shows about 250,000 clones; 80% to 90% of them were found once. The top ten constitute less than 5% of the sample.

Another Seattle source contributed samples from volunteer blood donors who had recovered from COVID-19. Each collaborating institution followed its own protocols to collect whole blood in K2EDTA tubes. Collaborator samples were shipped for TCRbeta analysis as frozen whole blood, isolated PBMCs, or DNA extracted from either sample type. Study-wide conclusions, independent of this receptor: The amount of clinical and demographic metadata varied by source and participant and was provided uncurated.

Reading the germline V gene gives CDR1 KGHSH and CDR2 LQKENI. V drops 5 bases and J drops 9 bases, leaving 17 bases in between. The CDR3 covers 15 residues, taking in both the cysteine and the phenylalanine. Just the 45-base CDR3 DNA is kept, in frame starting at base 1. Sequenced material: peripheral blood. The V and J segments used are TRBV18 and TRBJ1-6; a confident D gene designation cannot be given. The receptor's source is a woman aged 40-49 years who had recovered from COVID-19. CDR3 protein: CASSTERGTGSPLHF. The sequence in DNA is TGTGCCAGCTCAACCGAGCGGGGAACGGGTTCACCCCTCCACTTT.